The clone carrying this TCR beta chain was counted only a few times. TCRdb called the RT-PCR reads again in MiXCR, with one record for every CDR3 protein. This sample yields roughly 940,000 distinct CDR3 sequences, of which around 17% are seen a single time; 6% belongs to the top ten. This record belongs to a study of patients and donors after allogeneic stem cell transplantation. The CDR3 sequence is 15 residues long. The V end lost 2 bases, the J end lost 4 bases, and 18 bases lay between the germline ends. The V gene's germline CDR1 is DFQATT and CDR2 SNEGSKA (reference sequence). The TCR originated in a human donor who was either an allogeneic HSCT recipient or a stem cell or donor lymphocyte infusion donor (not recorded which). It is not recorded whose cells these are; they may come from a transplant donor. The chain recombines TRBV20-1 with TRBJ2-7; D call uncertain. Material for sequencing was blood, either unsorted or a sorted T cell fraction (not recorded which). This CDR3 is CSARRPGVRVYEQYF. CDR3 coding DNA: TGCAGTGCTAGAAGGCCAGGAGTTCGGGTATACGAGCAGTACTTC.